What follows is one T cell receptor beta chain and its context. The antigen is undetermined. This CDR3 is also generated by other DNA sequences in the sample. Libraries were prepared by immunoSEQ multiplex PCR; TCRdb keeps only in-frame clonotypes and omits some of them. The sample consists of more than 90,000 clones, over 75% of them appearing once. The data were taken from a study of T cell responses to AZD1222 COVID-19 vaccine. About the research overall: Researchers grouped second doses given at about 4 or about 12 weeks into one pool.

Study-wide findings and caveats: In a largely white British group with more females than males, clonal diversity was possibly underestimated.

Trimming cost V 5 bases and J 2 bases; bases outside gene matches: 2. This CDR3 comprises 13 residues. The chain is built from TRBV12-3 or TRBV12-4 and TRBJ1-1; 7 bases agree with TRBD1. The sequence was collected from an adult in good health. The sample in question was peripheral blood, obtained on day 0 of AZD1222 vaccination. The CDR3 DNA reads TGTGCCAGCAGTCGGGACAGCAACACTGAAGCTTTCTTT. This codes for CASSRDSNTEAFF.